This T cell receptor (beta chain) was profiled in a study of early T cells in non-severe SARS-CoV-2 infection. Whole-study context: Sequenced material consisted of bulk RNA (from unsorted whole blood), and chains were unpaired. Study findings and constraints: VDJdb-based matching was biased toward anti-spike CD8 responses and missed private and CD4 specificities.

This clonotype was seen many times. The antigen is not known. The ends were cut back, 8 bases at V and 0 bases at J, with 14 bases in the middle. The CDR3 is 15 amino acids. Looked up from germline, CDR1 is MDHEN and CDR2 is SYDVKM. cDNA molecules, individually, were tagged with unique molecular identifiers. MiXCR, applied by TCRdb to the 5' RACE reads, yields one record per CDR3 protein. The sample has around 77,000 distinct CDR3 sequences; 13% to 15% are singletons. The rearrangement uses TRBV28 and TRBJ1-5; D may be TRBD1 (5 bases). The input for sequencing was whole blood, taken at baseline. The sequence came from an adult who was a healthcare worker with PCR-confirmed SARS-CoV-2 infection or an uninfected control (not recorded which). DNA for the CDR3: TGTGCCAGCCGACTCCCGGGGGATAGCAATCAGCCCCAGCATTTT. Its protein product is CASRLPGDSNQPQHF.